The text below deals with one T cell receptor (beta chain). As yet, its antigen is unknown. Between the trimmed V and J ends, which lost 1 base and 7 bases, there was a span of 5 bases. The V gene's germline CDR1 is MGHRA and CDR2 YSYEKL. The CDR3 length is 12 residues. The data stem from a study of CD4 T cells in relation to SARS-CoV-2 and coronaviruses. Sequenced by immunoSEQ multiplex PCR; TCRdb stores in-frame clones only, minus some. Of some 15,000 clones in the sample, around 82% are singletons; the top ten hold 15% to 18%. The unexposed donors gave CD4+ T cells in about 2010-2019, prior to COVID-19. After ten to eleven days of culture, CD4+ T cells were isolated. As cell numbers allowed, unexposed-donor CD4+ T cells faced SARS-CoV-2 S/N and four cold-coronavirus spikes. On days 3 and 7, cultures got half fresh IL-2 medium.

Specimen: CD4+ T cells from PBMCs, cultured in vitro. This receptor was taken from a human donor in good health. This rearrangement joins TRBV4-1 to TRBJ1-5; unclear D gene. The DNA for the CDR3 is TGCGCCAGCAGCCAAGTGGGCCAGCCCCAGCATTTT. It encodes CASSQVGQPQHF.